This TCR beta chain comes out of a study of blood T cell repertoires in COVID-19 (dated by TCRdb to about 2020). Study-level background: The collaborator samples originated in the United States, Italy and Spain and spanned the acute and convalescent phases of COVID-19. Subjects who had been exposed to COVID-19, were actively infected with it, or had recovered from it provided the deeply sampled blood TCRbeta repertoires that made up the dataset. The repertoires were released in a freely available public database intended as a resource for research on the immune response to SARS-CoV-2. The material from the prospective study consisted of cDNA or gDNA derived from T cells, B-cell-depleted T cells, or PBMCs. The samples were drawn from the first 160 participants of the ongoing ImmuneRACE study and from about 1,200 subjects provided by 6 global collaborators. Sample metadata almost always included a de-identified subject ID, COVID-19 status, age in years and sex. HLA class I and class II types, where available, came from metadata supplied by the sample provider rather than from assay-based typing.

Whole blood was collected in K2EDTA tubes by collaborating institutions according to the institutions' own protocols. For TCRbeta analysis, collaborators shipped samples as frozen whole blood, isolated PBMCs, or DNA extracted from either of those sample types. Of note for this clone: The clone's antigen remains unknown. No base quality information exists; no much larger clone differs at one position.

TCRbeta CDR3 regions were amplified from genomic DNA using the immunoSEQ Assay, a bias-controlled multiplex PCR. In the original analysis: Within the assay, amplification of reference gene primers was used to estimate how many nucleated cells each sample contained. To quantify the absolute abundance of each unique TCRbeta CDR3 rearrangement, sequence reads were collapsed and filtered. For each sample, productive Simpson clonality was calculated as the square root of Simpson's diversity index across productive rearrangements. Not all clones reach the TCRdb copy of this immuneACCESS table, which keeps in-frame sequences only. Checked studies attribute under half of the gap to unresolved V genes and leave the rest unexplained. D and trimming come from the DNA, and the V and J calls and clone size come from that table. This sample holds 100,000 to 150,000 clones; 79% were observed only once. The ten largest clonotypes hold about 40% of the sample.

According to the germline V gene, CDR1 reads SQVTM and CDR2 reads ANQGSEA. The CDR3, cysteine through phenylalanine, is 12 amino acids long. The read is trimmed to its CDR3 DNA, 36 bases read in frame from base 1. V loses 3 bases, J loses 7 bases, and the germline ends lie 12 bases apart. The paper as a whole reports these results and caveats: Clinical and demographic metadata were provided uncurated, with the amount varying by source and participant.

The V and J segments used are TRBV29-1 and TRBJ1-2, with TRBD1 perhaps the D gene, on 5 matching bases. Sequencing was performed on peripheral blood. This receptor was taken from a man aged 35-49 years with active or convalescent COVID-19. The CDR3 reads as follows: CSVEGRVGGYTF. The bases are TGCAGCGTTGAGGGCAGGGTTGGTGGCTACACCTTC.